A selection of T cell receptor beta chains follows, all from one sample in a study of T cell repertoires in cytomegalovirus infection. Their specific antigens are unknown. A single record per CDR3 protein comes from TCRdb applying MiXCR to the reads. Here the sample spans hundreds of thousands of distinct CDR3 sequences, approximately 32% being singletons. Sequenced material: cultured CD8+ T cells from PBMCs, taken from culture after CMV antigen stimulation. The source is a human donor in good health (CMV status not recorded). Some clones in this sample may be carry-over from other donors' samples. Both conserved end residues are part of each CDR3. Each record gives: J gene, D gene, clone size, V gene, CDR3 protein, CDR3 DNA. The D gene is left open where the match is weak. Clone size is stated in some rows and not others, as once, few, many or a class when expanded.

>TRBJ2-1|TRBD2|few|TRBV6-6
CASSSRAGGREENEQFF
TGTGCCAGCAGTTCTCGAGCGGGGGGGCGGGAAGAGAATGAGCAGTTCTTC
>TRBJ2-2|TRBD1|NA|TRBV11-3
CASSLGGTGVTGELFF
TGTGCCAGCAGCTTAGGAGGGACAGGGGTAACCGGGGAGCTGTTTTTT
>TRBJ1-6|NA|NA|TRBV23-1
CASSQGGRVGSPLHF
TGCGCCAGCAGTCAGGGGGGCAGGGTAGGTTCACCCCTCCACTTT
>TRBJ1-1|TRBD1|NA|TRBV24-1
CATEGAGGNTEAFF
TGTGCCACTGAGGGGGCAGGGGGAAACACTGAAGCTTTCTTT
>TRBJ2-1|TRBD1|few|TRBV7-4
CASRLTSDRVNEQFF
TGTGCCAGCAGGCTCACATCCGACAGGGTTAATGAGCAGTTCTTC
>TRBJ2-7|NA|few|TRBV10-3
CAISESSQGGYEQYF
TGTGCCATCAGTGAGTCTTCACAGGGGGGGTACGAGCAGTACTTC
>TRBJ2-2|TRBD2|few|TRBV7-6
CASSEGTSGGAGTGELFF
TGTGCCAGCAGCGAAGGGACTAGCGGGGGGGCCGGAACCGGGGAGCTGTTTTTT
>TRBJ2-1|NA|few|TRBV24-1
CATSDPKEGAGGEQFF
TGTGCCACCAGTGATCCGAAGGAGGGGGCCGGGGGTGAGCAGTTCTTC
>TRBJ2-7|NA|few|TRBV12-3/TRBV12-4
CASSEIGGRGAEQYF
TGTGCCAGCAGCGAAATAGGAGGCCGGGGGGCCGAGCAGTACTTC
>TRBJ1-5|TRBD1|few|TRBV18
CASSPRGTGGGQPQHF
TGTGCCAGCTCACCACGGGGCACAGGGGGAGGACAGCCCCAGCATTTT
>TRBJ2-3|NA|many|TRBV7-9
CASSPPLGDTQYF
TGTGCCAGCAGCCCTCCCTTGGGAGATACGCAGTATTTT
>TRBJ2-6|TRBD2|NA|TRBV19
CASSRRGALAGGPGSGANVLTF
TGTGCCAGTAGTCGACGGGGTGCCCTAGCGGGGGGGCCCGGGTCTGGGGCCAACGTCCTGACTTTC
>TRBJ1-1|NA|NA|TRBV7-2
CASSLLRWGTEAFF
TGTGCCAGCAGCTTATTGAGGTGGGGGACTGAAGCTTTCTTT
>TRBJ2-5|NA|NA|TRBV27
CASSLSCEGDLRETQYF
TGTGCCAGCAGTTTATCGTGCGAGGGGGACCTCAGAGAGACCCAGTACTTC
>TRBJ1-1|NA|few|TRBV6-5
CASRPPSGVSHRAFF
TGTGCCAGCAGACCCCCGTCGGGGGTCAGCCACCGGGCTTTCTTT
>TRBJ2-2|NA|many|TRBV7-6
CASSFGYTGELFF
TGTGCCAGCAGTTTCGGGTACACCGGGGAGCTGTTTTTT
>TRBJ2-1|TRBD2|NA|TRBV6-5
CASSYGLAGDYNEQFF
TGTGCCAGCAGTTACGGTCTAGCGGGAGACTACAATGAGCAGTTCTTC
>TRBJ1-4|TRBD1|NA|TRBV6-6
CVSSGQGSANEKLFF
TGTGTCAGCAGCGGACAGGGATCGGCTAATGAAAAACTGTTTTTT
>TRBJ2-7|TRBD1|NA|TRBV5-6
CANSLVDRAYEQYF
TGTGCCAACAGCTTGGTGGACAGGGCCTACGAGCAGTACTTC
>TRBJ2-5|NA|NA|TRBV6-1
CASSGLEEYF
TGTGCCAGCAGCGGATTGGAGGAGTACTTC
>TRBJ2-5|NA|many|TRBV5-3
CARSLYRARETQYF
TGTGCCAGAAGCTTATACAGGGCCCGGGAGACCCAGTACTTC
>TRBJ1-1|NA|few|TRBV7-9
CASSLVIQEAFF
TGTGCCAGCAGCTTAGTTATTCAGGAGGCTTTCTTT
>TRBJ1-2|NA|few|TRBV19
CATSTGPAGYTF
TGTGCCACCAGTACGGGTCCGGCAGGCTACACCTTC
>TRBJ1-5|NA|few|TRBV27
CASSLSGQIRWPQHF
TGTGCCAGCAGTTTATCGGGCCAAATTAGGTGGCCCCAGCATTTT
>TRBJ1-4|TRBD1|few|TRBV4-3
CASSQYLTSDRDGEKLFF
TGCGCCAGCAGCCAATACCTGACCAGCGACAGGGATGGTGAAAAACTGTTTTTT
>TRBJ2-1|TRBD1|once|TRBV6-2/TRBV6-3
CASNPGQGSNEQFF
TGTGCCAGCAACCCGGGACAGGGGTCCAATGAGCAGTTCTTC
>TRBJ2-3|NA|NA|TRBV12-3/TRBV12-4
CASSLWVRGTDTQYF
TGTGCCAGCAGTTTATGGGTCCGGGGCACAGATACGCAGTATTTT
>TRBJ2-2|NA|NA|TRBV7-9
CASSLVGGRGELFF
TGTGCCAGCAGCTTAGTCGGGGGGCGAGGGGAGCTGTTTTTT
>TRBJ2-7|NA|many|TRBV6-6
CASSLDRNYEQYF
TGTGCCAGCAGTCTCGACAGAAACTACGAGCAGTACTTC
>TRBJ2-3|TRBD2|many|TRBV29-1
CSLKGASGGASDTQYF
TGCAGCCTAAAAGGGGCTAGCGGGGGGGCGTCAGATACGCAGTATTTT
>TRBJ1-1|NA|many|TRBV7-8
CASRKAAIMNTEAFF
TGTGCCAGCAGGAAGGCAGCTATCATGAACACTGAAGCTTTCTTT
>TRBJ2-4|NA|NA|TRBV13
CASSTGGGGKNIQYF
TGTGCCAGCAGCACCGGAGGTGGCGGCAAAAATATTCAGTACTTC
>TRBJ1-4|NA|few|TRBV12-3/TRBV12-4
CASSLGRGMEKLFF
TGTGCCAGCAGTTTAGGGCGCGGGATGGAAAAACTGTTTTTT
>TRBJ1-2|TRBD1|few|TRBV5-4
CASRPQGVNYGYTF
TGTGCCAGCAGGCCACAGGGGGTTAACTATGGCTACACCTTC
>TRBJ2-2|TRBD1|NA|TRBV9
CASLDRLTGELFF
TGTGCCAGCTTGGACAGGCTCACCGGGGAGCTGTTTTTT
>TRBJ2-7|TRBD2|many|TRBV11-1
CASSQRDYSSYEQYF
TGTGCCAGCAGCCAGAGGGACTACTCTTCCTACGAGCAGTACTTC